The 28 T cell receptor beta chains presented below share a single source sample, sequenced in a study of identical twins. TCRdb fed the 5' RACE reads into MiXCR, producing one record per CDR3 protein. The repertoire holds about 460,000 distinct CDR3 sequences, with 11% to 15% as singletons. The same sample was also used in a study of yellow fever vaccine responses in identical twins.

The specimen sequenced was CD4+ T cells sorted from blood. Receptors were obtained from a woman between 18 and 29 years old in good health.

The chain combines TRBV15 with TRBJ2-7, with TRBD1 matching 9 bases. The length of the CDR3 is 14 residues. Losses at the gene ends were 4 bases for V and 3 bases for J; bases not matched to a gene: 4. Looked up from germline, CDR1 is LNHNV and CDR2 is YYDKDF (reference sequence). CDR3 protein: CATSTGQGVYEQYF. The CDR3, as DNA: TGTGCCACCAGCACGGGACAGGGAGTCTACGAGCAGTACTTC.

This clonotype was seen a few times. The rearrangement uses TRBV15 and TRBJ2-5; D gene ambiguous. The CDR3 extends over 14 amino acids. Germline loops: CDR1 LNHNV, CDR2 YYDKDF (reference sequence). Trimming cost V 0 bases and J 1 base, with 6 bases left between them. The CDR3 sequence is CATSRDRAQETQYF. The CDR3 DNA reads TGTGCCACCAGCAGAGATCGGGCCCAAGAGACCCAGTACTTC.

This clonotype was found a few times. V gene TRBV20-1 combines with J gene TRBJ2-7; maybe TRBD1 (5 bases). V lost 4 bases to trimming and J lost 5 bases, with 15 bases between them. Germline loops: CDR1 DFQATT, CDR2 SNEGSKA (reference sequence). This CDR3 spans 13 amino acids. CDR3 protein: CSAMIGASDEQYF. The CDR3 nucleotides read TGCAGTGCTATGATAGGGGCCAGCGACGAGCAGTACTTC.

This chain joins TRBV11-2 and TRBJ2-5; 12 bases map to TRBD2. V gave up 0 bases and J gave up 6 bases; unmatched junction bases: 14. Germline V gene lookup returns CDR1 SGHAT and CDR2 FQNNGV. The CDR3 has 19 residues. CDR3 residues: CASSLDRTHSGTSGQTQYF. CDR3 coding DNA: TGTGCCAGCAGCTTAGACCGGACCCACTCCGGGACTAGCGGGCAGACCCAGTACTTC.

The chain links TRBV5-1 to TRBJ1-1, with a possible D match to TRBD1 (6 bases). V shed 6 bases and J shed 5 bases, with 17 bases lying between them. The CDR3 has 14 residues. Germline V gene sequence: CDR1 SGHRS, CDR2 YFSETQ. CDR3 in DNA: TGCGCCAGCAAGGTGGAGGGGGGAACGACTGAAGCTTTCTTT. Amino acid sequence: CASKVEGGTTEAFF.

This clonotype was observed a few times. The chain carries TRBV29-1 and TRBJ2-5; TRBD1 matches 7 bases. V lost 7 bases to trimming and J lost 5 bases; unmatched junction nucleotides: 7. The CDR3 loop spans 12 amino acids. From germline, CDR1 is SQVTM and CDR2 ANQGSEA. The DNA of the CDR3 is TGCAGCGGCCGGACAGGAAGGGAGACCCAGTACTTC. This sequence encodes CSGRTGRETQYF.

The chain combines TRBV12-3 or TRBV12-4 with TRBJ2-1; 8 bases agree with TRBD1. CDR3 size: 12 residues. V dropped 6 bases and J dropped 10; count of bases not matched to a gene: 5. The CDR3 spells CASRRTGREQFF. The CDR3 nucleotides are TGTGCCAGCAGGCGGACAGGGAGAGAGCAGTTCTTC.

The rearrangement links TRBV12-3 or TRBV12-4 to TRBJ2-7; D tentatively reads TRBD1 or TRBD2 (6 bases each). V dropped 5 bases and J dropped 3 bases, with 17 bases sitting between them. This CDR3 is 15 amino acids long. The DNA for the CDR3 is TGTGCCAGCAGTAATGGGGGGCGCTTGGACTACGAGCAGTACTTC. Protein: CASSNGGRLDYEQYF.

The gene calls are TRBV7-2 and TRBJ2-7; D possibly corresponds to TRBD2 (5 bases). This CDR3 comprises 13 residues. V was clipped by 5 bases and J by 6 bases, with 14 bases between them. Germline V lookup: CDR1 SGHTA, CDR2 FQGNSA. In DNA, the CDR3 is TGTGCCAGCAGCCCGGGGAGTAGGTCCGAGCAGTACTTC. This encodes CASSPGSRSEQYF. The variable domain in full, with the rest retrieved from reference TRBV7-2 and TRBJ2-7, is GAGVSQSPSNKVTEKGKDVELRCDPISGHTALYWYRQSLGQGLEFLIYFQGNSAPDKSGLPSDRFSAERTGGSVSTLTIQRTQQEDSAVYLCASSPGSRSEQYFGPGTRLTVT.

V and J are TRBV5-1 and TRBJ2-1; 9 nucleotides line up with TRBD1. The length of the CDR3 is 15 residues. The V gene's germline CDR1 is SGHRS and CDR2 YFSETQ. J gave up 6 bases and V 4 bases, and 8 bases lay outside the gene matches. The CDR3 spells CASSRQGTGRNEQFF. The CDR3 nucleotides read TGCGCCAGCAGCCGACAAGGGACAGGGCGCAATGAGCAGTTCTTC.

The sample holds a few counts of this clonotype. The gene calls are TRBV10-1 and TRBJ2-7, with no clear D. This CDR3 spans 12 amino acids. Trimming cost V 0 bases and J 7 bases, with 7 bases left between them. Per the germline V gene, CDR1 is WNHNN and CDR2 is SYGVQD (reference sequence). CDR3 amino acids: CASSESGIEQYF. The DNA of the CDR3 is TGCGCCAGCAGTGAGTCGGGGATTGAGCAGTACTTC.

This clonotype was counted a few times. The genes are TRBV11-2 and TRBJ1-1; TRBD1 agrees at 9 bases. V dropped 1 base and J dropped 5; count of bases not matched to a gene: 5. In germline, CDR1 is SGHAT, CDR2 FQNNGV. This CDR3 is built from 15 residues. The CDR3 is CASSLAGQGSTEAFF. The DNA for the CDR3 is TGTGCCAGCAGCTTAGCGGGACAGGGTAGTACTGAAGCTTTCTTT.

Worth noting for this clonotype: Mismatch with germline at one junction end may stem from a read error. The chain couples TRBV11-2 to TRBJ1-1; no clear D gene. The germline gives CDR1 SGHAT, CDR2 FQNNGV. This CDR3 contains 14 residues. The CDR3 DNA is TGTGCCAGCAGCTTACCGGGCCGGAACGCTGAAGCTTTCTTT. Encoded protein: CASSLPGRNAEAFF.

In its sample, this clonotype was seen a few times. This chain connects TRBV6-1 to TRBJ2-4; D possibly uses TRBD1 or TRBD2 (6 bases each). V lost 9 bases and J 3 bases, leaving 15 bases between the germline ends. CDR1 and CDR2 (germline): MNHNS, SASEGT. The CDR3 is made up of 14 amino acids. The CDR3 is CASKEQGGKNIQYF. The CDR3 bases are TGTGCCAGTAAGGAACAGGGAGGCAAAAACATTCAGTACTTC.

This chain links TRBV5-1 with TRBJ1-1, with a weak D call TRBD1 (6 bases). Trimming left V 4 bases short and J 1 base short, with 20 bases between. CDR3 length: 17 amino acids. CDR1 and CDR2 (germline): SGHRS, YFSETQ. The CDR3 region is CASSMNRGGLGNTEAFF. DNA of the CDR3: TGCGCCAGCAGCATGAACCGAGGGGGTTTGGGGAACACTGAAGCTTTCTTT.

This rearrangement joins TRBV29-1 to TRBJ2-1; 9 bases match TRBD2. The CDR3 totals 14 residues. CDR1 and CDR2 (germline): SQVTM, ANQGSEA. The junction had 7 bases not matched to a gene; V was cut back by 6 bases and J by 4 bases. The CDR3 here is CSVSRTSEYNEQFF. The CDR3 DNA is TGCAGCGTCTCACGGACTAGCGAATACAATGAGCAGTTCTTC.

This clonotype showed up just a few times. The chain employs TRBV5-1 and TRBJ2-7; 7 bases are shared with TRBD1. The CDR3 contains 15 residues. Germline values: CDR1 SGHRS, CDR2 YFSETQ. V was pared by 2 bases and J by 9 bases, with 14 bases of the junction left unmatched. DNA for the CDR3: TGCGCCAGCAGCTTAGGGACAGTCAACGCCAAAGGGCAGTACTTC. This encodes CASSLGTVNAKGQYF. The variable domain in full, with the rest retrieved from reference TRBV5-1 and TRBJ2-7, is KAGVTQTPRYLIKTRGQQVTLSCSPISGHRSVSWYQQTPGQGLQFLFEYFSETQRNKGNFPGRFSGRQFSNSRSEMNVSTLELGDSALYLCASSLGTVNAKGQYFGPGTRLTVT.

V and J are TRBV29-1 and TRBJ2-5, with 8 bases aligning to TRBD2. The V segment lost 1 base and the J segment 2 bases; nucleotides outside the gene matches: 6. The germline gives CDR1 SQVTM, CDR2 ANQGSEA. The CDR3 runs 15 residues. CDR3 in DNA: TGCAGCGTTGAAGTCTCGGCTAGCGGGCAAGAGACCCAGTACTTC. It translates to CSVEVSASGQETQYF.

V gene TRBV7-2 combines with J gene TRBJ2-7; the D is unclear. V lost 2 bases, J lost 10 bases, and 12 bases lay in between. Germline V CDR1 and CDR2: SGHTA, FQGNSA. CDR3 length: 12 amino acids. The CDR3 sequence: CASSLSVDHQYF. The CDR3, as DNA: TGTGCCAGCAGCTTAAGTGTCGACCATCAGTACTTC.

In its sample, this clonotype was seen a few times. This sequence joins TRBV4-2 and TRBJ2-1, with 8 bases identical to TRBD2. Germline CDR1 is LGHNA and CDR2 is YNFKEQ. Trimming at V came to 4 bases and at J to 5 bases, leaving 10 bases not matched to a gene. This CDR3 comprises 16 residues. DNA for the CDR3: TGTGCCAGCAGCCCCCGGGGGAGCGGGAGAGACAATGAGCAGTTCTTC. Amino acids: CASSPRGSGRDNEQFF.

The V gene is TRBV5-1, the J gene TRBJ2-2, with 9 bases identical to TRBD1. The length of the CDR3 is 17 residues. CDR1 is SGHRS, CDR2 YFSETQ, per germline. V was clipped by 4 bases and J by 5 bases; unmatched bases: 12. This CDR3 is CASSLITGGKRTGELFF. CDR3 DNA: TGCGCCAGCAGCCTGATAACAGGGGGCAAAAGGACCGGGGAGCTGTTTTTT.

The chain is built from TRBV10-3 and TRBJ1-1; D is uncertain. V lost 7 bases, J lost 0 bases, and 9 bases lay in between. This CDR3 spans 13 amino acids. Per germline, CDR1 ENHRY and CDR2 SYGVKD. The CDR3 region is CAIKEQLNTEAFF. CDR3 nucleotide sequence: TGTGCCATCAAGGAACAGTTGAACACTGAAGCTTTCTTT.

V gene TRBV5-1 combines with J gene TRBJ2-7; no definite D call. Trimming cost V 3 bases and J 0 bases, with 10 bases left between them. The CDR3 has 14 residues. In germline, CDR1 is SGHRS, CDR2 YFSETQ. The CDR3 is CASSSARSSYEQYF. The DNA of the CDR3 is TGCGCCAGCAGCTCCGCTAGGAGCTCCTACGAGCAGTACTTC.

The chain links TRBV7-2 to TRBJ2-5; possible D gene TRBD1, 5 bases. Per the germline V gene, CDR1 is SGHTA and CDR2 is FQGNSA. The V end was cut by 0 bases, the J end by 4 bases, with 18 bases between. The CDR3 consists of 17 residues. This CDR3 reads CASSLALGQGSGETQYF. The CDR3 nucleotides are TGTGCCAGCAGCTTAGCGCTAGGGCAGGGTTCGGGAGAGACCCAGTACTTC.

This clonotype turned up a few times. CDR3 bases: TGTGCCAGCAGCCGCCTGGCGGGGGCAGCCTCCTACGAGCAGTACTTC. This sequence encodes CASSRLAGAASYEQYF. This chain connects TRBV12-3 or TRBV12-4 to TRBJ2-7; perhaps TRBD2 as D (7 bases). The CDR3 is 16 residues long. Between the trimmed V and J ends, which lost 6 bases and 0 bases, there was a span of 18 bases.

This clonotype occurred a few times. The V gene is TRBV7-8, the J gene TRBJ1-2; D uncertain. The CDR3 has 13 amino acids. V was pared by 5 bases and J by 6 bases, with 13 bases between. The germline V gene encodes CDR1 SGHVS and CDR2 FQNEAQ. The DNA for the CDR3 is TGTGCCAGCAGCCGGGTGGTAAAGGATGGCTACACCTTC. It is translated as CASSRVVKDGYTF.

The rearrangement uses TRBV24-1 and TRBJ2-1; either TRBD1 or TRBD2 may supply D (6 bases each). V was cut by 5 bases and J by 4 bases, with 17 bases left in between. CDR3 size: 16 residues. Germline-derived CDR1 and CDR2 are KGHDR and SFDVKD. CDR3 in DNA: TGTGCCACCAGTGTTGTTTTGGGGGGCAAATACAATGAGCAGTTCTTC. This gives the protein CATSVVLGGKYNEQFF.

This chain uses TRBV5-1 with TRBJ2-2; D is unclear. Germline-derived CDR1 and CDR2 are SGHRS and YFSETQ. The V end lost 6 bases, the J end lost 1 base, and 13 bases lay between the germline ends. The CDR3 extends over 15 amino acids. The CDR3 sequence: CASTPWSRNTGELFF. Written as DNA, the CDR3 is TGCGCCAGCACCCCCTGGAGCAGGAACACCGGGGAGCTGTTTTTT.